This passage covers 16 T cell receptor beta chains from one sample sequenced in a study of Graves' ophthalmopathy and Graves' hyperthyroidism. Scientists amplified the TCR beta CDR3 regions from RNA transcripts. The first round was an RT-PCR with HTBI primers, and the second round was a multiplex PCR. One entry per CDR3 protein, called by TCRdb with MiXCR from the multiplex PCR reads. The table has about 620,000 distinct CDR3 sequences, about 20% seen once. Sequencing used peripheral blood. All receptors derive from a woman aged 18-29 years with stable Graves' hyperthyroidism. Some clones in this sample may be carry-over from other donors' samples.

The V gene is TRBV10-3, the J gene TRBJ2-7; no firm D call. CDR1 and CDR2 from the germline V gene are ENHRY and SYGVKD. The ends were cut back, 0 bases at V and 0 bases at J, with 12 bases in the middle. The CDR3 runs to 16 residues. For the CDR3, the DNA is TGTGCCATCAGTGAGTCGATTGCCTCTCACTCCTACGAGCAGTACTTC. It yields the protein CAISESIASHSYEQYF.

The chain uses TRBV24-1 and TRBJ1-1, with 7 bases aligning to TRBD1. Germline loops: CDR1 KGHDR, CDR2 SFDVKD. The CDR3 has 15 residues. V trimming: 2 bases; J trimming: 4 bases; junction bases outside the gene matches: 6. This chain's CDR3 is CATSDSSGGITEAFF. CDR3 DNA sequence: TGTGCCACCAGTGATTCGTCAGGGGGGATCACTGAAGCTTTCTTT.

The sample holds many counts of this clonotype. This chain connects TRBV4-1 to TRBJ2-5, with D perhaps assigned TRBD1 or TRBD2 (6 bases each). V was cut by 1 base and J by 6 bases, with 15 bases left in between. Germline V CDR1 and CDR2: MGHRA, YSYEKL. CDR3 length equals 15 residues. CDR3 sequence reads: CASSQARGGPKTQYF. DNA for the CDR3: TGCGCCAGCAGCCAAGCCCGAGGGGGGCCTAAGACCCAGTACTTC.

The sample holds many counts of this clonotype. The V gene is TRBV27, the J gene TRBJ1-1, with a possible D match to TRBD1 (6 bases). Germline V gene data show CDR1 as MNHEY and CDR2 as SMNVEV (reference sequence). The CDR3 has 11 residues. V was clipped by 6 bases and J by 6 bases, with 8 bases between them. The CDR3 nucleotides are TGTGCCAGCAGCAGGGGCCCTGAAGCTTTCTTT. Residues: CASSRGPEAFF.

This clonotype was seen at least ten times. J is TRBJ2-7 and V is TRBV28; 8 nucleotides line up with TRBD1. This CDR3 has 16 residues. V lost 2 bases to trimming and J lost 2 bases; unmatched junction nucleotides: 8. Looked up from germline, CDR1 is MDHEN and CDR2 is SYDVKM. CDR3 in DNA: TGTGCCAGCAGTTTACGACAGGGGTTCTTTCCCTACGAGCAGTACTTC. This gives the protein CASSLRQGFFPYEQYF. Full variable domain (rest looked up from reference TRBV28 and TRBJ2-7): DVKVTQSSRYLVKRTGEKVFLECVQDMDHENMFWYRQDPGLGLRLIYFSYDVKMKEKGDIPEGYSVSREKKERFSLILESASTNQTSMYLCASSLRQGFFPYEQYFGPGTRLTVT.

The sample holds many counts of this clonotype. The chain couples TRBV4-1 to TRBJ1-1, with a tentative D call TRBD1 (5 bases). The V end lost 0 bases, the J end lost 1 base, and 12 bases lay between the germline ends. This CDR3 contains 16 residues. From germline, CDR1 is MGHRA and CDR2 YSYEKL. CDR3 residues: CASSQERGRRNTEAFF. The DNA of the CDR3 is TGCGCCAGCAGCCAAGAAAGGGGCCGGAGGAACACTGAAGCTTTCTTT.

There are many counts of this clonotype. The rearrangement uses TRBV6-4 and TRBJ2-7, with TRBD1 matching 9 bases. The CDR3 is made up of 17 amino acids. With 5 bases clipped from V and 1 base from J, the junction kept 12 bases outside the gene matches. Germline-derived CDR1 and CDR2 are MRHNA and SNTAGT. CDR3 in DNA: TGTGCCAGCAGTCATGGGACGGGACAGGGTGTTTCCTACGAGCAGTACTTC. Protein: CASSHGTGQGVSYEQYF.

This clonotype was seen ten or more times. This chain joins TRBV11-1 and TRBJ2-5; 10 bases agree with TRBD2. The CDR3 runs 17 residues. Trimming took 0 bases from V and 0 from J; bases not matched to a gene: 4. Per the germline V gene, CDR1 is SGHAT and CDR2 is FQDESV (reference sequence). The CDR3 loop reads CASSLASTSGDQETQYF. CDR3 bases: TGTGCCAGCAGCTTAGCGTCAACTAGCGGGGACCAAGAGACCCAGTACTTC.

This clonotype was seen many times. This chain joins TRBV6-1 and TRBJ2-7; the D gene is possibly TRBD1 (6 bases). This CDR3 region has 15 residues. CDR1 and CDR2 from the germline V gene are MNHNS and SASEGT. V shed 5 bases and J shed 1 base, with 15 bases lying between them. CDR3 nucleotides: TGTGCCAGCAGTACCAACGACAGGAGATCCTACGAGCAGTACTTC. Its translation is CASSTNDRRSYEQYF.

Many counts were recorded for this clonotype. The V and J genes are TRBV4-1 and TRBJ1-5; TRBD1 aligns across 7 bases. With 1 base clipped from V and 5 bases from J, the junction kept 5 bases outside the gene matches. From germline, CDR1 is MGHRA and CDR2 YSYEKL. CDR3 size: 15 residues. The CDR3 loop reads CASSQATGWDQPQHF. Written as DNA, the CDR3 is TGCGCCAGCAGCCAAGCGACAGGGTGGGATCAGCCCCAGCATTTT.

This clonotype came up a few times. This chain joins TRBV4-1 and TRBJ2-5; 11 bases map to TRBD2. The CDR3 extends over 17 amino acids. CDR1 MGHRA and CDR2 YSYEKL come from the germline V gene. V shed 2 bases, J shed 4 bases, and the junction held 9 bases outside the gene matches. The CDR3 nucleotides are TGCGCCAGCAGCCAAAGATACCCCGGGACTAGCGGAGAGACCCAGTACTTC. Protein sequence: CASSQRYPGTSGETQYF.

This clonotype has a count of ten or more. V is TRBV18 and J is TRBJ2-5, with 8 bases identical to TRBD1. J lost 2 bases, V lost 6 bases, and 2 bases had no gene match. The CDR3 is 13 residues long. Germline V lookup: CDR1 KGHSH, CDR2 LQKENI. The CDR3 reads CASSDRGQETQYF. The DNA of the CDR3 is TGTGCCAGCTCCGACAGGGGACAAGAGACCCAGTACTTC.

This clonotype was counted at least ten times. The chain has TRBV7-9 and TRBJ2-5; possibly TRBD2 for D (6 bases). CDR3 size: 14 residues. Trimming stripped 5 bases from V and 4 bases from J, with 14 bases between. Germline CDR1 is SEHNR and CDR2 is FQNEAQ (reference sequence). The CDR3 region is CASSPGGRAETQYF. The CDR3 DNA follows: TGTGCCAGCAGCCCCGGGGGACGGGCAGAGACCCAGTACTTC.

This clonotype was found a few times. The chain combines TRBV6-1 with TRBJ1-1; 7 bases are shared with TRBD1. This CDR3 is 15 amino acids long. V dropped 5 bases and J dropped 6; count of bases not matched to a gene: 12. Germline lookup yields CDR1 MNHNS and CDR2 SASEGT. The CDR3 nucleotides are TGTGCCAGCAGTCGAATGCGGGCAGGGGGACCTGAAGCTTTCTTT. Translating it yields CASSRMRAGGPEAFF.

On this clonotype: One end of the junction is discordant with germline, which a read error may explain. CDR3 protein: CVSSTEPRGLNTEAFF. Written as DNA, the CDR3 is TGTGTCAGCTCCACAGAACCAAGGGGGTTGAACACTGAAGCTTTCTTT. The chain uses TRBV11-1 and TRBJ1-1, with a tentative D call TRBD1 (6 bases). Per the germline V gene, CDR1 is SGHAT and CDR2 is FQDESV (reference sequence). This CDR3 is built from 16 residues.

There are many counts of this clonotype. The J gene is TRBJ1-5, the V gene TRBV27, with a possible D match to TRBD1 (6 bases). The CDR3 has 17 residues. Germline V lookup: CDR1 MNHEY, CDR2 SMNVEV (reference sequence). Trimming stripped 9 bases from V and 5 bases from J, with 26 bases between. CDR3 sequence: CARYSYRVVRLHQPQHF. The CDR3 DNA reads as TGTGCCAGATACTCATACAGGGTAGTTCGGCTACATCAGCCCCAGCATTTT.